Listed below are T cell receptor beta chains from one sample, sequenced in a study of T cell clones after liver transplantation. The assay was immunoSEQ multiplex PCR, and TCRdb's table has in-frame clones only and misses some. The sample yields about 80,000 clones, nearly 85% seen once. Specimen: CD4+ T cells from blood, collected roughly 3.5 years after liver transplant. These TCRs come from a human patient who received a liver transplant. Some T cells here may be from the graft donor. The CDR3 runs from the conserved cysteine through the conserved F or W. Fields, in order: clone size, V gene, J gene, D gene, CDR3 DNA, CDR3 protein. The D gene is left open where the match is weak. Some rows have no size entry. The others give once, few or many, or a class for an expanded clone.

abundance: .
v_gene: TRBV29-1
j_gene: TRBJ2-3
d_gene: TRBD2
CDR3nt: TGCAGCGTTGCTACGACTAGCGTAAGCACAGATACGCAGTATTTT
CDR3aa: CSVATTSVSTDTQYF

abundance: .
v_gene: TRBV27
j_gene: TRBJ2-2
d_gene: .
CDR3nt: TGTGCCAGCAGTTTCTTCAGCACCGGGGAGCTGTTTTTT
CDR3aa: CASSFFSTGELFF

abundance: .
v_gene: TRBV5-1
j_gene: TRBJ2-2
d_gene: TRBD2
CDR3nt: TGCGCCAGCGTTTCCTACCTAGCGGGAGCCCTAGGCACCGGGGAGCTGTTTTTT
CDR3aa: CASVSYLAGALGTGELFF

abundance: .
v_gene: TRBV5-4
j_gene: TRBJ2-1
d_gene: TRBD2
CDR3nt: TGTGCCAGCAGCCCTACTAGCGGGAGGCGCTCCTACAATGAGCAGTTCTTC
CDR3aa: CASSPTSGRRSYNEQFF

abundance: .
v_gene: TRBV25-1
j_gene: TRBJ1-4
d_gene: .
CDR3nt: TGTGCCAGCAGTTCCCGGGACGGGTCGCGGGAAAAACTGTTTTTT
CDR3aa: CASSSRDGSREKLFF

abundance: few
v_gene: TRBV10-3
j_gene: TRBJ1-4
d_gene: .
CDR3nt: TGTGCCATCACAGGGTCCCCCAATGAAAAACTGTTTTTT
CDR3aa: CAITGSPNEKLFF

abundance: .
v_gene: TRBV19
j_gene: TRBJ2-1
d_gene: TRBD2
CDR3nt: TGTGCCAGTAGTCGGGGGCTAGCGGGTAACAATGAGCAGTTCTTC
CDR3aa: CASSRGLAGNNEQFF

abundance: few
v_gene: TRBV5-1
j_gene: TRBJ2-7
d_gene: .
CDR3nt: TGCGCCAGCAGCCCAATGGCGGGACAGCTCTACGAGCAGTACTTC
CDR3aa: CASSPMAGQLYEQYF

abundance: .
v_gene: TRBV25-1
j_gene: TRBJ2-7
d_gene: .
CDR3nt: TGTGCCAGCAGTGAAGGTCGGGGAGGCGAGCAGTACTTC
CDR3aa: CASSEGRGGEQYF

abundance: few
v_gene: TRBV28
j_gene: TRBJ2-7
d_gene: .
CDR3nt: TGTGCCAGCAGTTTAGGCCGAGCAGGCGAGCAGTACTTC
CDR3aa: CASSLGRAGEQYF

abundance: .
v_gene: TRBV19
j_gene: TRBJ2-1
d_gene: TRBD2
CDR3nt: TGTGCCAGTAAAGCTAGCGGGAGCTCTCGTGGTGAGCAGTTCTTC
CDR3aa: CASKASGSSRGEQFF

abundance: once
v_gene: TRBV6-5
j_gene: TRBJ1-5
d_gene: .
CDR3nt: TGTGCCAGCAGTTCTTTACAGGGACTGCCCCAGCATTTT
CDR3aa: CASSSLQGLPQHF

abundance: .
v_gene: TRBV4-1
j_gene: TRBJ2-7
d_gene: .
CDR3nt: TGCGCCAGCAGCCCCTTACCGACAGCGTCCTCCTACGAGCAGTACTTC
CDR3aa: CASSPLPTASSYEQYF

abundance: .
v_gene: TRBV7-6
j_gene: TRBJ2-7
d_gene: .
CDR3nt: TGTGCCAGCAGCTTAGGGCGAGCAGGAGACTCCTACGAGCAGTACTTC
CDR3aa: CASSLGRAGDSYEQYF

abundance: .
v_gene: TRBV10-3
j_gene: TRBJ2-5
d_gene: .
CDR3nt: TGTGCCATCAGTGAGTCAGGGGGTCCCCAAGAGACCCAGTACTTC
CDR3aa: CAISESGGPQETQYF

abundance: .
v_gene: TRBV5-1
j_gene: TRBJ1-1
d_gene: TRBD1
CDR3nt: TGCGCCAGCAGCTTGGAAGTTGCAGGGGGGACTGAAGCTTTCTTT
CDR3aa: CASSLEVAGGTEAFF

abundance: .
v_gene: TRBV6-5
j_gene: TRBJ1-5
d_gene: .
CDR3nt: TGTGCCAGCAGTTCACGGGGAGGGAATCAGCCCCAGCATTTT
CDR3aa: CASSSRGGNQPQHF

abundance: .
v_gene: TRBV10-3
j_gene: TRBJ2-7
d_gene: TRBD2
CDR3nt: TGTGCCATCCAGGGAGGGTTAAACAACGAGCAGTACTTC
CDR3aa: CAIQGGLNNEQYF

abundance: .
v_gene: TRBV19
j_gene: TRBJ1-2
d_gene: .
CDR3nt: TGTGCCAGTAGTATTACGGCAGGGCGAGGCTACACCTTC
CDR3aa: CASSITAGRGYTF

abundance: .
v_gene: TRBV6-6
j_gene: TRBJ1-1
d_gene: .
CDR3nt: TGTGCCAGCAGTTACTCCGGGGAAATGAACACTGAAGCTTTCTTT
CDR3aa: CASSYSGEMNTEAFF

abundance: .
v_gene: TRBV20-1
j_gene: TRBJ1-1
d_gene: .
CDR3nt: TGCAGTGCTAGACTGAACACTGAAGCTTTCTTT
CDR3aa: CSARLNTEAFF

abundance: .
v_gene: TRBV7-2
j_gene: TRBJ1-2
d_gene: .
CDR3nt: TGTGCCAGCAGCTTATTTAACTATGGCTACACCTTC
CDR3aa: CASSLFNYGYTF

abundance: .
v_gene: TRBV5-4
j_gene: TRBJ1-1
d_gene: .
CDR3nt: TGTGCCAGCCGACCGGGGGGGGGATTCACTGAAGCTTTCTTT
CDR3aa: CASRPGGGFTEAFF

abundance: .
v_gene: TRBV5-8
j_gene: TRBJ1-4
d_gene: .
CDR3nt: TGTGCCAGCAGACTCGGGACCGGGGCCCCCAATGAAAAACTGTTTTTT
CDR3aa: CASRLGTGAPNEKLFF

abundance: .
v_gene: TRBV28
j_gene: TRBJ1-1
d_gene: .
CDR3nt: TGTGCCAGCAGTTTTATTGGGAACACTGAAGCTTTCTTT
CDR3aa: CASSFIGNTEAFF